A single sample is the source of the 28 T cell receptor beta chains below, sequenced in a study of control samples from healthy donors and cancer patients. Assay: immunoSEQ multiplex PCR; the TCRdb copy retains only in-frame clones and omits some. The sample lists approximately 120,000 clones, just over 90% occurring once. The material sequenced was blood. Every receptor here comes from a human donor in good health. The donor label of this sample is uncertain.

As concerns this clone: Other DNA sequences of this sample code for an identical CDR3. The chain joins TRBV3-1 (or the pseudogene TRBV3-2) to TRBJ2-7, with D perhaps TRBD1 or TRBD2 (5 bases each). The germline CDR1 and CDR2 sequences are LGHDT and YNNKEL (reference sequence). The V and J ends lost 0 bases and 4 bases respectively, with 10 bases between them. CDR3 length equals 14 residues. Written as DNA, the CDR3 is TGTGCCAGCAGCCAAGATCGGGGACCATACGAGCAGTACTTC. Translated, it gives CASSQDRGPYEQYF.

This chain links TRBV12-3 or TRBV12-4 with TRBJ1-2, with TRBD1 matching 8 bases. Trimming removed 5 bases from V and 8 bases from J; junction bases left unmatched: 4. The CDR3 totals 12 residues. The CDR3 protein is CASSRQGFGYTF. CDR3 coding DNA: TGTGCCAGCAGTCGACAGGGGTTCGGCTACACCTTC.

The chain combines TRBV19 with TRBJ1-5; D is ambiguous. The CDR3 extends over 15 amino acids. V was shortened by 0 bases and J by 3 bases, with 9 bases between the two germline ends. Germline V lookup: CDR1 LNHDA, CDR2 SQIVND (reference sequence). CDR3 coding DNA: TGTGCCAGTAGTATAGATCTAGCCGCCAATCAGCCCCAGCATTTT. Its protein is CASSIDLAANQPQHF.

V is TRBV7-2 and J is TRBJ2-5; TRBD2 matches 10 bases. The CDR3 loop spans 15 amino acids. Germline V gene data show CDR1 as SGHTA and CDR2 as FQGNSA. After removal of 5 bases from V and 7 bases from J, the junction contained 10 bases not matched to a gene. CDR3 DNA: TGTGCCAGCAGCAACCCTGGGGAGCGGGGGGGGACCCAGTACTTC. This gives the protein CASSNPGERGGTQYF.

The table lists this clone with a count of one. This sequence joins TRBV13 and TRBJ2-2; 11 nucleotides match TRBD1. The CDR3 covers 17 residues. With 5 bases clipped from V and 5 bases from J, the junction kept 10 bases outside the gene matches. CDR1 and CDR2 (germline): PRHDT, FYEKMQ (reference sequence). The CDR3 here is CASSATLGTGGTGELFF. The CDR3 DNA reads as TGTGCCAGCAGCGCCACCTTAGGGACAGGGGGAACCGGGGAGCTGTTTTTT.

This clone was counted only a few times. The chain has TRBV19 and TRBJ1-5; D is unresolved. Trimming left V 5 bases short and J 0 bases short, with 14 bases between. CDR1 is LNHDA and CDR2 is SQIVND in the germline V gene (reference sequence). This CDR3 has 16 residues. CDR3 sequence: CASSPREVYSNQPQHF. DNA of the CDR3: TGTGCCAGTAGTCCGAGGGAGGTCTATAGCAATCAGCCCCAGCATTTT. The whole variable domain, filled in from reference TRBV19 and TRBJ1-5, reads DGGITQSPKYLFRKEGQNVTLSCEQNLNHDAMYWYRQDPGQGLRLIYYSQIVNDFQKGDIAEGYSVSREKKESFPLTVTSAQKNPTAFYLCASSPREVYSNQPQHFGDGTRLSIL.

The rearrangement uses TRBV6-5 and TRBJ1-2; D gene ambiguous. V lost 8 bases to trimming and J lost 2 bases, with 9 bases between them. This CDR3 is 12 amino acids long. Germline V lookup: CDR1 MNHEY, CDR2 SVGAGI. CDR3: CASRTANYGYTF. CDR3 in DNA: TGTGCCAGCCGGACGGCAAACTATGGCTACACCTTC.

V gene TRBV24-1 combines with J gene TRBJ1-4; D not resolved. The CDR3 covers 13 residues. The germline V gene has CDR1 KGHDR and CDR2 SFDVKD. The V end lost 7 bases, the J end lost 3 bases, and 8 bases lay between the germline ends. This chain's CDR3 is CATSARANEKLFF. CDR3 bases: TGTGCCACCAGCGCCCGGGCTAATGAAAAACTGTTTTTT.

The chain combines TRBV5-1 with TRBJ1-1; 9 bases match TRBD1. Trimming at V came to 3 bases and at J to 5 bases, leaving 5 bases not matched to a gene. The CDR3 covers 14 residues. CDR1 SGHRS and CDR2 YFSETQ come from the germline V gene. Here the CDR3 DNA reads TGCGCCAGCAGCTCGGGACAGGGACTAACTGAAGCTTTCTTT. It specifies CASSSGQGLTEAFF.

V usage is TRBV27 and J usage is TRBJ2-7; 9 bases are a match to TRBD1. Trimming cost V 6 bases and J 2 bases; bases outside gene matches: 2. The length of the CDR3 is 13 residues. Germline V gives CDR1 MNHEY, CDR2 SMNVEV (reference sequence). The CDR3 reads CASRRTGAYEQYF. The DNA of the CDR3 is TGTGCCAGCAGAAGGACAGGGGCCTACGAGCAGTACTTC.

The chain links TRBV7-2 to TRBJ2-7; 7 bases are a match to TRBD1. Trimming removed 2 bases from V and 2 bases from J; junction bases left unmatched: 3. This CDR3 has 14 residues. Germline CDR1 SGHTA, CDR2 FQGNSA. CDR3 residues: CASSLFTGAYEQYF. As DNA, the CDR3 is TGTGCCAGCAGCTTATTTACAGGGGCCTACGAGCAGTACTTC.

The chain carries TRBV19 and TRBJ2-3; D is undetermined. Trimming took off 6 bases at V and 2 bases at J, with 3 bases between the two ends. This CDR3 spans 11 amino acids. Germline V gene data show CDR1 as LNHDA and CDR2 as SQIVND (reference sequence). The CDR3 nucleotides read TGTGCCAGTAGAAACACAGATACGCAGTATTTT. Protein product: CASRNTDTQYF. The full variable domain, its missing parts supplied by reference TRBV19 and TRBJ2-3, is DGGITQSPKYLFRKEGQNVTLSCEQNLNHDAMYWYRQDPGQGLRLIYYSQIVNDFQKGDIAEGYSVSREKKESFPLTVTSAQKNPTAFYLCASRNTDTQYFGPGTRLTVL.

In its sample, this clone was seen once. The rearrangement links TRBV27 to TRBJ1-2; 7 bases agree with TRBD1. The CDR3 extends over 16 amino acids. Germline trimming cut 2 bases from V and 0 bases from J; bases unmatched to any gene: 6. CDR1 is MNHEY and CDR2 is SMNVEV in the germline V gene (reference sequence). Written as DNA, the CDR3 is TGTGCCAGCAGTTTAATAGGGACAGAAGCTAACTATGGCTACACCTTC. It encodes CASSLIGTEANYGYTF.

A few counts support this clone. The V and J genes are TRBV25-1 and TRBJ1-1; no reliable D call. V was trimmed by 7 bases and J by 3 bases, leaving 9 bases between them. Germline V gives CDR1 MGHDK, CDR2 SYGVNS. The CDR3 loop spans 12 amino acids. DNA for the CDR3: TGTGCCAGCATTGATAGGTACACTGAAGCTTTCTTT. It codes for CASIDRYTEAFF.

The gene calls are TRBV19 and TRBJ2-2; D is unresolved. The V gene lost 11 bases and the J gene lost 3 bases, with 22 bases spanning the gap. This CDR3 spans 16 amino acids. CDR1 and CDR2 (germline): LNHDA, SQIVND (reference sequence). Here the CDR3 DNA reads TGTGCCGGCCGACTTGGTGGCGGTATGGACACCGGGGAGCTGTTTTTT. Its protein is CAGRLGGGMDTGELFF.

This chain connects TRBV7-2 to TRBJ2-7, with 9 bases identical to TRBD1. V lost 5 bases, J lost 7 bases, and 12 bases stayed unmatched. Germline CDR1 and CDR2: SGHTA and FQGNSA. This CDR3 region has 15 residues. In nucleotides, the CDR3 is TGTGCCAGCAGCCAAGAAGGGACAGGGATGAGGGAGCAGTACTTC. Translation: CASSQEGTGMREQYF.

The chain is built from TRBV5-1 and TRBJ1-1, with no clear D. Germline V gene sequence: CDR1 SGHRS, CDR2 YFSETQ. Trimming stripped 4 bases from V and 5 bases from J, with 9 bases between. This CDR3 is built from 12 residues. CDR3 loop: CASSAGWTEAFF. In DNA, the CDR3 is TGCGCCAGCAGCGCGGGGTGGACTGAAGCTTTCTTT.

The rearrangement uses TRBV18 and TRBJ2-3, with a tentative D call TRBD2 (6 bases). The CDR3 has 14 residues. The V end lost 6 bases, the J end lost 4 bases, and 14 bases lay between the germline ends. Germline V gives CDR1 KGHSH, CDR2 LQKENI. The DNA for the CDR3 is TGTGCCAGCTCGCAGCTCGGGGAGGCAGATACGCAGTATTTT. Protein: CASSQLGEADTQYF. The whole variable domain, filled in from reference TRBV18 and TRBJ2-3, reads NAGVMQNPRHLVRRRGQEARLRCSPMKGHSHVYWYRQLPEEGLKFMVYLQKENIIDESGMPKERFSAEFPKEGPSILRIQQVVRGDSAAYFCASSQLGEADTQYFGPGTRLTVL.

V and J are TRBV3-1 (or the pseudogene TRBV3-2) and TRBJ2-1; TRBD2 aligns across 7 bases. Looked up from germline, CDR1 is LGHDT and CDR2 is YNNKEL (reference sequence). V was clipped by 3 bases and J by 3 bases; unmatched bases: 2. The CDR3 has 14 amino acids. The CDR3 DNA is TGTGCCAGCAGCCAGGCTAGCGGCTACAATGAGCAGTTCTTC. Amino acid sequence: CASSQASGYNEQFF.

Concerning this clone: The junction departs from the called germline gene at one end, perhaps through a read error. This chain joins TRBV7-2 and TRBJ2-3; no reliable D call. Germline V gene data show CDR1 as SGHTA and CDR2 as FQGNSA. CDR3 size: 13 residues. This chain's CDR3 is CASSLGSRDTQYF. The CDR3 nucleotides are TGTGCCAGCAGCTTAGGTAGCAGAGATACGCAGTATTTT.

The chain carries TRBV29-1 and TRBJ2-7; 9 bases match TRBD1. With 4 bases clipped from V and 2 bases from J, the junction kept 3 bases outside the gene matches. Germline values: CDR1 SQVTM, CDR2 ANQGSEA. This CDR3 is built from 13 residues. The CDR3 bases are TGCAGCGTTGTGGACAGGGGCCCCTACGAGCAGTACTTC. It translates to CSVVDRGPYEQYF.

DNA for the CDR3: TGTGCCAGTAGTAAAGGGACAGGTGAAAAACTGTTTTTT. Its protein is CASSKGTGEKLFF. The V call is TRBV19, the J call TRBJ1-4; TRBD1 matches 8 bases. The germline V gene encodes CDR1 LNHDA and CDR2 SQIVND (reference sequence). V lost 4 bases and J lost 7; bases outside the gene matches: 2. This CDR3 region has 13 residues.

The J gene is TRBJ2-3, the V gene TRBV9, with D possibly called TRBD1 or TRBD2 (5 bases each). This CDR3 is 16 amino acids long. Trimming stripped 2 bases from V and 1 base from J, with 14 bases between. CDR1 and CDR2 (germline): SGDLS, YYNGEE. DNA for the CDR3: TGTGCCAGCAGCGTGAACCGGGACGGGCGCACAGATACGCAGTATTTT. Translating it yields CASSVNRDGRTDTQYF.

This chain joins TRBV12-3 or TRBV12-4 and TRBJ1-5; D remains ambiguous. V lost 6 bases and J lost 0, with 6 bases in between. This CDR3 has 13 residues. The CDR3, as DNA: TGTGCCAGCAGGAAAAATAGCAATCAGCCCCAGCATTTT. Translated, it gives CASRKNSNQPQHF.

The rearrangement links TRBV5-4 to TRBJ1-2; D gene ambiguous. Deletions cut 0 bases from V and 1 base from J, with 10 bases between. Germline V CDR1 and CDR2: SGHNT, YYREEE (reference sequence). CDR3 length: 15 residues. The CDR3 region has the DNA TGTGCCAGCAGCTTGGGGCAGGCTTATAACTATGGCTACACCTTC. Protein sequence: CASSLGQAYNYGYTF.

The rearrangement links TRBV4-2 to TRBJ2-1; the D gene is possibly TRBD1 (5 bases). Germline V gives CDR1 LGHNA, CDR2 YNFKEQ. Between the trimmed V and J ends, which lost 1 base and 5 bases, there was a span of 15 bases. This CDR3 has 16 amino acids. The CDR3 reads CASSQVAAGNNNEQFF. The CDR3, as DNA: TGTGCCAGCAGCCAAGTGGCGGCAGGGAATAACAATGAGCAGTTCTTC.

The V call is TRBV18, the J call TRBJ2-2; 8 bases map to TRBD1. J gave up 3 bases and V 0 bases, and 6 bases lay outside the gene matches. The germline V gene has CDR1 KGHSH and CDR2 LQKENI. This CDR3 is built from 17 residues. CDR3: CASSPPGDRGYTGELFF. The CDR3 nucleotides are TGTGCCAGCTCACCACCCGGCGACAGGGGTTACACCGGGGAGCTGTTTTTT.

CDR3 loop: CASSGGTGSTDTQYF. The CDR3 coding sequence is TGTGCCAGCAGTGGAGGGACCGGTAGCACAGATACGCAGTATTTT. The rearrangement uses TRBV2 and TRBJ2-3, with D perhaps given as TRBD1 or TRBD2 (5 bases each). This CDR3 has 15 residues. Trimming stripped 4 bases from V and 0 bases from J, with 11 bases between. The germline V gene encodes CDR1 SNHLY and CDR2 FYNNEI.